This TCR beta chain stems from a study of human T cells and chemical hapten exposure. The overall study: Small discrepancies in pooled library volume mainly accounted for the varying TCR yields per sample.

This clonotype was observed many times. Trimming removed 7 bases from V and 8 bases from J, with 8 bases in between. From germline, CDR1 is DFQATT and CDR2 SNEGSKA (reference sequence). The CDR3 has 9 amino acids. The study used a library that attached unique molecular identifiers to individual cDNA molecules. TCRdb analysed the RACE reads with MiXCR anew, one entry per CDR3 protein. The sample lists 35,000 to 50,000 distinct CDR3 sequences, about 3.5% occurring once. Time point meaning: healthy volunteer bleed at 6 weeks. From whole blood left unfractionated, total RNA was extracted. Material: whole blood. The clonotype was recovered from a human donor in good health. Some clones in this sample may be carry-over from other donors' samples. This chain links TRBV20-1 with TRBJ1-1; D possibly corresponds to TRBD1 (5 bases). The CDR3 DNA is TGCAGTGACAGGATCGAAGCTTTCTTT. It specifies CSDRIEAFF.